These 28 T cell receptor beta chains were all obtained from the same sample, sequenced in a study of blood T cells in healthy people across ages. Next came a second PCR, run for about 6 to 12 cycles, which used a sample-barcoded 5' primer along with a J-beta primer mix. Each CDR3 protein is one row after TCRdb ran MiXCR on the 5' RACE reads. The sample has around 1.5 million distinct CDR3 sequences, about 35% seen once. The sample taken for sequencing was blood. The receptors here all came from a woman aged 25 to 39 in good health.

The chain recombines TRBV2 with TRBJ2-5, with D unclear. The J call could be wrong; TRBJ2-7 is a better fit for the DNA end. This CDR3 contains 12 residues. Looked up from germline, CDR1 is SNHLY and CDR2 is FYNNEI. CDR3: CASKLNYYEQYF. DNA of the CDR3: TGTGCCAGCAAGCTTAATTACTACGAGCAGTACTTC.

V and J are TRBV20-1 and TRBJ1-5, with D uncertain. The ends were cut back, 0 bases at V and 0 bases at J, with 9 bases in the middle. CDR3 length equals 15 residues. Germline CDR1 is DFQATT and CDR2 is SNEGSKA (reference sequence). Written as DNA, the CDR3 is TGCAGTGCTAGAGAAGCGAGCTATAGCAATCAGCCCCAGCATTTT. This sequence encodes CSAREASYSNQPQHF.

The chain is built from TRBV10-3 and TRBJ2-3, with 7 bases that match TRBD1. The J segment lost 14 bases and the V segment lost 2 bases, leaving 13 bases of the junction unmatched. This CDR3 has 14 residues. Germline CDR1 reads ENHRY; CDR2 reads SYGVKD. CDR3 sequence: CAISEATTGYAGYF. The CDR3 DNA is TGTGCCATCAGTGAGGCTACGACAGGGTACGCGGGGTATTTT.

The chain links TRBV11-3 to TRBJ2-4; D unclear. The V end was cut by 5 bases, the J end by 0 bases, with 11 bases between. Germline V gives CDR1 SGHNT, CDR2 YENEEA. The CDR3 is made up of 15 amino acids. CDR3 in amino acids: CASSPGRVAKNIQYF. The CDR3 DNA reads TGTGCCAGCAGCCCGGGTAGGGTAGCCAAAAACATTCAGTACTTC.

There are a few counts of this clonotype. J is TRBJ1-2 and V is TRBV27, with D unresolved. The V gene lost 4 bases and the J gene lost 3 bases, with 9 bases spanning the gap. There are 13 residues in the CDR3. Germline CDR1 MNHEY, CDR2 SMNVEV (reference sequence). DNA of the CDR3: TGTGCCAGCAGTTATAGTCGTGACTATGGCTACACCTTC. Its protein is CASSYSRDYGYTF.

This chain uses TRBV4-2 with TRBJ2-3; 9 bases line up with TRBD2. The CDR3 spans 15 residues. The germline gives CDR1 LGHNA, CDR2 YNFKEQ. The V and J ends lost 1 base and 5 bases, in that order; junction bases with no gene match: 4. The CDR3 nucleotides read TGTGCCAGCAGCCAAGGCGCTAGCGGGAAAGATACGCAGTATTTT. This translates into CASSQGASGKDTQYF.

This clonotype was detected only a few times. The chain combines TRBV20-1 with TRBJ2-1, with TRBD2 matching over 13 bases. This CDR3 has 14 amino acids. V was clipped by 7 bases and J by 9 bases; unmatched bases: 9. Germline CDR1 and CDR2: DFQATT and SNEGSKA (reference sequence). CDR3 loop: CSGLWTSGGGEQFF. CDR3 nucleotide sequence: TGCAGTGGTCTGTGGACTAGCGGGGGTGGTGAGCAGTTCTTC.

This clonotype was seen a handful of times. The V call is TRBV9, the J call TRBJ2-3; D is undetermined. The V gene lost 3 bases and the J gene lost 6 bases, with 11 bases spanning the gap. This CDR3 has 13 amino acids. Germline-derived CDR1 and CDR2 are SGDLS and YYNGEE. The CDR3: CASSGRITDTQYF. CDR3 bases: TGTGCCAGCAGCGGGAGAATCACTGATACGCAGTATTTT.

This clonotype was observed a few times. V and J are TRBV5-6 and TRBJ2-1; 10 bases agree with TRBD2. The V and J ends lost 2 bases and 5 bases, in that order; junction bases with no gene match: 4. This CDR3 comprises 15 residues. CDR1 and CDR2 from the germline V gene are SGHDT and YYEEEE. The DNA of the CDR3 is TGTGCCAGCAGCTTCGGGACTAGCGTCAACAATGAGCAGTTCTTC. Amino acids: CASSFGTSVNNEQFF.

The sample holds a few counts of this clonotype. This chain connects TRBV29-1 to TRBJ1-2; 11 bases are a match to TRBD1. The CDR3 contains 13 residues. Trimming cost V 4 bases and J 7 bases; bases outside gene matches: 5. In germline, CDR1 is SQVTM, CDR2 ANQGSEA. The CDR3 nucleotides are TGCAGCGTTGTAGTGGGGACAGGGGGTGGCTACACCTTC. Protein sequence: CSVVVGTGGGYTF. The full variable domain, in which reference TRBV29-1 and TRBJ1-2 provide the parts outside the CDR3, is SAVISQKPSRDICQRGTSLTIQCQVDSQVTMMFWYRQQPGQSLTLIATANQGSEATYESGFVIDKFPISRPNLTFSTLTVSNMSPEDSSIYLCSVVVGTGGGYTFGSGTRLTVV.

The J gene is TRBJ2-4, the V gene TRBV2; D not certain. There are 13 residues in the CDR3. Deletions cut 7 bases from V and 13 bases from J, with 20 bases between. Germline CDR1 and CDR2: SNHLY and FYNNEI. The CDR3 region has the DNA TGTGCCAGCACCCTGACACCTCTCACGGTCCAGTACTTC. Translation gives CASTLTPLTVQYF.

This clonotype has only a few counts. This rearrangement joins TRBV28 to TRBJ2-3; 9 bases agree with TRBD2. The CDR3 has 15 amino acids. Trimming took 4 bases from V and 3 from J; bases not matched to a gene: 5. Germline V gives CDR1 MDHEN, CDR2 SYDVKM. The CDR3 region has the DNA TGTGCCAGCAGTTGGCTAGCGGGAAAAACAGATACGCAGTATTTT. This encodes CASSWLAGKTDTQYF.

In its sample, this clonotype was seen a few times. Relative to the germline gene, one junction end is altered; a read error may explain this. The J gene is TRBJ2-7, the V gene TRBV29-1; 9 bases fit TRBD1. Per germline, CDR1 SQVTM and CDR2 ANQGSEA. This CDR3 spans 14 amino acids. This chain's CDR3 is CSVALQRGDREPYF. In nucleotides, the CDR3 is TGCAGCGTCGCCTTACAAAGGGGGGACAGGGAGCCGTACTTC.

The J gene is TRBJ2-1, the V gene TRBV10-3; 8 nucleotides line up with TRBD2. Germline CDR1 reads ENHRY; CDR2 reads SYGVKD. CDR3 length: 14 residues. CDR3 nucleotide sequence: TGTGCAACGGGCCAACTAGCGGCCAGGGGTGAGCAGTTCTTC. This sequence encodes CATGQLAARGEQFF.

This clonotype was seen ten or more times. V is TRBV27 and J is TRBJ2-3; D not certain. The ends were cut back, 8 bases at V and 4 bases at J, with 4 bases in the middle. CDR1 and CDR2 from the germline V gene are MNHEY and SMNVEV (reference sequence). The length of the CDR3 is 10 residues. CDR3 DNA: TGTGCCAGCGGTCCAGATACGCAGTATTTT. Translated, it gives CASGPDTQYF.

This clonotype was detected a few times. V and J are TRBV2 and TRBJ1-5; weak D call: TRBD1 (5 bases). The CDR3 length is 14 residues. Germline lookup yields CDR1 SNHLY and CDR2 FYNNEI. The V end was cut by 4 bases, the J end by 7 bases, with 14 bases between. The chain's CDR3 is CASSVGGKGQPQHF. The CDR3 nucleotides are TGTGCCAGCAGTGTCGGAGGGAAGGGGCAGCCCCAGCATTTT.

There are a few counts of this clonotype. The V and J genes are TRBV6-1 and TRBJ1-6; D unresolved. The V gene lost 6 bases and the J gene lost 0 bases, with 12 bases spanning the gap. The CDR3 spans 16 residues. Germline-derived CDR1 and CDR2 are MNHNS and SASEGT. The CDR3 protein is CASRVDGSSYNSPLHF. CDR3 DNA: TGTGCCAGCAGGGTAGACGGTAGCTCCTATAATTCACCCCTCCACTTT.

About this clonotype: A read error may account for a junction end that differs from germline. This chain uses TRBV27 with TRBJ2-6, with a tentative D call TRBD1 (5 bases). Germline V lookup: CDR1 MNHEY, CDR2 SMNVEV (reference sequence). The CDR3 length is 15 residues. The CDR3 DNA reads TGTGCCAGCAGCGAATCAGACTCTGGGGCCAACGTCCCGACTTTC. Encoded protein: CASSESDSGANVPTF.

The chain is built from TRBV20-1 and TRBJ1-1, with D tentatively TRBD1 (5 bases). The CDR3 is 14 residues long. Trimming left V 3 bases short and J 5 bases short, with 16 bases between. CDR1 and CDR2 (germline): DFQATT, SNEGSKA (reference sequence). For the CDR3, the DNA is TGCAGTGCTAGCTATCGAGGGGCAGAGACTGAAGCTTTCTTT. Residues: CSASYRGAETEAFF.

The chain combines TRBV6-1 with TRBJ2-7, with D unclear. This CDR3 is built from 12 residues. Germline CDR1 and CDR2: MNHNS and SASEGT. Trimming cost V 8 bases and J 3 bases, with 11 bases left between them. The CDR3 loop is CASWAVNYEQYF. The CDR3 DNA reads TGTGCCAGCTGGGCAGTAAACTACGAGCAGTACTTC.

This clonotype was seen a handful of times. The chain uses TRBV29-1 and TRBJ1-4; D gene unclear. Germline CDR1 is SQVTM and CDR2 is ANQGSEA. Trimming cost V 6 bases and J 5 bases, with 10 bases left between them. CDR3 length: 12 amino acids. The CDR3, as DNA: TGCAGCGTCGCGGACGCCAATGAAAAACTGTTTTTT. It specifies CSVADANEKLFF.

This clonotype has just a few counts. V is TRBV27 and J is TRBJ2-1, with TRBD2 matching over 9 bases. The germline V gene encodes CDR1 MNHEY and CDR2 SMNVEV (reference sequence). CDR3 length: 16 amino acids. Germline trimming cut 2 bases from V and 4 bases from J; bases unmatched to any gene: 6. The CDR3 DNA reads TGTGCCAGCAGTTTAGTAGCGGGAGCAAGGTACAATGAGCAGTTCTTC. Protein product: CASSLVAGARYNEQFF.

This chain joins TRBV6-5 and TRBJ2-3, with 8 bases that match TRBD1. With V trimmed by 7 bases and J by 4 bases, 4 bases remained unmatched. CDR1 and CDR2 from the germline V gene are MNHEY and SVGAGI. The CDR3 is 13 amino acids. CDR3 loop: CASTGGSSDTQYF. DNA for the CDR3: TGTGCCAGCACAGGGGGCAGCTCAGATACGCAGTATTTT.

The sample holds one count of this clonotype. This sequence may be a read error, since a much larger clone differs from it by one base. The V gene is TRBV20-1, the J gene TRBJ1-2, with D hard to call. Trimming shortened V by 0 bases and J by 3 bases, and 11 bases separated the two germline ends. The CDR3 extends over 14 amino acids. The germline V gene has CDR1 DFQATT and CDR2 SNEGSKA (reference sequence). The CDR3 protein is CSARDLQLDYGYTF. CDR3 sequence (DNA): TGCAGTGCTAGAGATTTACAGTTGGACTATGGCTACACCTTC.

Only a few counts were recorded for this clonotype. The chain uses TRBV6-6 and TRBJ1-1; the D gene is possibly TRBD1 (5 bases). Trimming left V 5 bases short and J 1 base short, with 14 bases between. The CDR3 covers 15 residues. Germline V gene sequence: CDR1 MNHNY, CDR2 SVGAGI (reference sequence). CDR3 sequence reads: CASSLGHPGNTEAFF. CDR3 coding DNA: TGTGCCAGCAGTCTCGGACATCCCGGGAACACTGAAGCTTTCTTT.

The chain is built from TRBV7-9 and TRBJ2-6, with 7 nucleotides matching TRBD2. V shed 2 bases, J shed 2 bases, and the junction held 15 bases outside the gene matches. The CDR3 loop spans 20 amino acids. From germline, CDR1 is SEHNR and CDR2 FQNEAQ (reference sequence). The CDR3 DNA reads TGTGCCAGCAGCTTATCTGGCGGGAGTCCCCTGACGGCTGGGGCCAACGTCCTGACTTTC. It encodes CASSLSGGSPLTAGANVLTF.

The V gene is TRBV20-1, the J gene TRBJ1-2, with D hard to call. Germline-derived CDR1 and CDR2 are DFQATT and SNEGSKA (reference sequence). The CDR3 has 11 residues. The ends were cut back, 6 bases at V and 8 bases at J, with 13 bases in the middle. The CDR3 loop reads CSAYGSEGYTF. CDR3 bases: TGCAGTGCGTACGGGAGTGAAGGCTACACCTTC.

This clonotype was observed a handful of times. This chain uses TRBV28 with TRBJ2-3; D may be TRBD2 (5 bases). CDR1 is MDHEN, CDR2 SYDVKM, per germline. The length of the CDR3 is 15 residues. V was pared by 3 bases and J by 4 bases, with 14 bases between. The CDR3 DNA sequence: TGTGCCAGCAGTTTGGAGTGGAGGCGCGCAGATACGCAGTATTTT. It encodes CASSLEWRRADTQYF.